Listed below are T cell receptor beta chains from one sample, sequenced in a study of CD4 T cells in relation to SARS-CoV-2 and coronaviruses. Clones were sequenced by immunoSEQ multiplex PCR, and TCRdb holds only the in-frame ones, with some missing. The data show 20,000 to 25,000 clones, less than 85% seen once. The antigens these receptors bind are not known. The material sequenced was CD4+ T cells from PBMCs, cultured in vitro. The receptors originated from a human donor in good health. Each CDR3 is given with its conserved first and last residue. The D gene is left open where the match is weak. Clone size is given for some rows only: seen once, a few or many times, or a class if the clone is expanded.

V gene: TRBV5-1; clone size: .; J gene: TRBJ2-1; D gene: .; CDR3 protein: CASSLGYSYNEQFF; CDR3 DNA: TGCGCCAGCAGCTTGGGGTACTCGTACAATGAGCAGTTCTTC
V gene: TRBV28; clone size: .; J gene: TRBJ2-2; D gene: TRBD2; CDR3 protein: CASSLASGGTGELFF; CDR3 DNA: TGTGCCAGCAGTTTAGCGTCGGGGGGCACCGGGGAGCTGTTTTTT
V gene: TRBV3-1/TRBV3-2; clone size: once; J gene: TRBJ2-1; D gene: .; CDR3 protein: CASSPQGYSYNEQFF; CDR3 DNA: TGTGCCAGCAGCCCCCAGGGCTACTCCTACAATGAGCAGTTCTTC
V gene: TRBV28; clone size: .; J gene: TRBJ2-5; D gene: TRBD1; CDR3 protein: CASSVTGQGRETQYF; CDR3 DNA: TGTGCCAGCAGTGTGACGGGACAGGGGCGGGAGACCCAGTACTTC
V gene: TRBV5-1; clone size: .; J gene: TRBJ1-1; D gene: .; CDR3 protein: CASNGGVNTEAFF; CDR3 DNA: TGCGCCAGCAATGGGGGAGTAAACACTGAAGCTTTCTTT
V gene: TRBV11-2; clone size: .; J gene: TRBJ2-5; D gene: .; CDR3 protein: CASSFNGNGGETQYF; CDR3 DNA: TGTGCCAGCAGCTTTAATGGGAACGGGGGAGAGACCCAGTACTTC
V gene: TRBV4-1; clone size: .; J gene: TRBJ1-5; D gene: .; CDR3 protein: CASSQGDGHSNQPQHF; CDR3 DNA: TGCGCCAGCAGCCAAGGGGACGGCCATAGCAATCAGCCCCAGCATTTT
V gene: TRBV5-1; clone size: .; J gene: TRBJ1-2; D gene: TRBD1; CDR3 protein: CASSAGQGGFGYGYTF; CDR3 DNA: TGCGCCAGCAGCGCCGGACAGGGGGGGTTCGGCTATGGCTACACCTTC
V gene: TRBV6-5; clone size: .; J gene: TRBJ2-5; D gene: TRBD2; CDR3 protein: CASSYSGGQETQYF; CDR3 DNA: TGTGCCAGCAGTTACTCGGGGGGGCAAGAGACCCAGTACTTC
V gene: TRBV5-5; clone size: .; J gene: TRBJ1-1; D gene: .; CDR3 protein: CASSPSMGSQGNTEAFF; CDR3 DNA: TGTGCCAGCAGCCCATCTATGGGGTCCCAGGGGAACACTGAAGCTTTCTTT
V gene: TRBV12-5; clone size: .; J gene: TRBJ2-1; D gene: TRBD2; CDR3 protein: CASGLAVTSGSYNEQFF; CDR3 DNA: TGTGCTAGTGGTTTGGCCGTGACTAGCGGATCTTACAATGAGCAGTTCTTC
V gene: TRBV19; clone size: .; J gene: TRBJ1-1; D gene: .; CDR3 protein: CASSRVVDTEAFF; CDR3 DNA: TGTGCCAGTAGTCGGGTGGTGGACACTGAAGCTTTCTTT
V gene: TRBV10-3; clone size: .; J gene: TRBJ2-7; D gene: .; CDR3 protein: CATQGRVIYEQYF; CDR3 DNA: TGTGCCACCCAGGGTCGGGTGATCTACGAGCAGTACTTC
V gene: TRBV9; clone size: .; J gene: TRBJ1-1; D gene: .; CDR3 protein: CASSAQQNTEAFF; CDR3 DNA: TGTGCCAGCAGCGCACAGCAGAACACTGAAGCTTTCTTT
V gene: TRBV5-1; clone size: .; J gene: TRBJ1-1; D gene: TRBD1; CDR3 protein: CASSLRQGPEAFF; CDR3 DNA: TGCGCCAGCAGCTTACGACAGGGCCCTGAAGCTTTCTTT
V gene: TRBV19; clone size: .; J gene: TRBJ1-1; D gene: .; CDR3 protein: CASSTGLGTEAFF; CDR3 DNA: TGTGCCAGTAGTACAGGGCTTGGGACTGAAGCTTTCTTT
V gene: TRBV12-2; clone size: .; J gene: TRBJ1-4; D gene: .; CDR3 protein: CASRLVIDRAKLVANEKLFF; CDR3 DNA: TGTGCAAGTCGCTTAGTCATCGACAGGGCCAAACTAGTGGCTAATGAAAAACTGTTTTTT
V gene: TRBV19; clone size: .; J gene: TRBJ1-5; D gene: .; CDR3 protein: CASSGAGGEQPQHF; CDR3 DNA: TGTGCCAGTAGCGGGGCAGGAGGCGAACAGCCCCAGCATTTT
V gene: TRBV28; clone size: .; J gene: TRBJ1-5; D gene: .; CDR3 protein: CASSLGQPQHF; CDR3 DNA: TGTGCCAGCAGTTTAGGTCAGCCCCAGCATTTT
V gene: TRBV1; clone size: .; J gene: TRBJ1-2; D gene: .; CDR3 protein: CTSSQVRGRSYGYTF; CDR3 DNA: TGCACCAGCAGCCAAGTTAGGGGCCGGAGCTATGGCTACACCTTC
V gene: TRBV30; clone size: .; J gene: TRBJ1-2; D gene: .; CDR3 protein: CAWNRGRGFHGYTF; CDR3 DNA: TGTGCCTGGAATAGGGGCAGGGGCTTCCATGGCTACACCTTC